The present TCR beta chain was sequenced within a study of blood T cell repertoires in COVID-19. Across the whole study: Sites in the United States, Italy and Spain provided acute and convalescent COVID-19 samples. Sources were T cells, B-cell-depleted T cells, or PBMCs; the material itself was cDNA or gDNA.

The authors' processing: From reference gene primer amplification, estimates of nucleated cell counts were derived. Libraries were prepared by immunoSEQ multiplex PCR; TCRdb keeps only in-frame clonotypes and omits some of them. For V, J and clone size, that table is used; D and trimming come from the DNA. The table includes under 200,000 clones, about four fifths detected once. Recruited during active infection, patients (from Seattle) were subsequently followed longitudinally. The CDR3 covers 14 residues. The germline V and J ends were trimmed by 6 bases and 6 bases, with 12 bases remaining between them. CDR1 is MNHEY, CDR2 SVGAGI, per germline.

Sequencing was carried out using peripheral blood. The rearrangement uses TRBV6-5 and TRBJ1-6, with D possibly TRBD1 on 6 matching bases. This TCR came from a woman aged 60-70 years with COVID-19, enrolled during active disease. Written as DNA, the CDR3 is TGTGCCAGCAGATTCGGACAGCTTAATTCACCCCTCCACTTT. Its protein is CASRFGQLNSPLHF.